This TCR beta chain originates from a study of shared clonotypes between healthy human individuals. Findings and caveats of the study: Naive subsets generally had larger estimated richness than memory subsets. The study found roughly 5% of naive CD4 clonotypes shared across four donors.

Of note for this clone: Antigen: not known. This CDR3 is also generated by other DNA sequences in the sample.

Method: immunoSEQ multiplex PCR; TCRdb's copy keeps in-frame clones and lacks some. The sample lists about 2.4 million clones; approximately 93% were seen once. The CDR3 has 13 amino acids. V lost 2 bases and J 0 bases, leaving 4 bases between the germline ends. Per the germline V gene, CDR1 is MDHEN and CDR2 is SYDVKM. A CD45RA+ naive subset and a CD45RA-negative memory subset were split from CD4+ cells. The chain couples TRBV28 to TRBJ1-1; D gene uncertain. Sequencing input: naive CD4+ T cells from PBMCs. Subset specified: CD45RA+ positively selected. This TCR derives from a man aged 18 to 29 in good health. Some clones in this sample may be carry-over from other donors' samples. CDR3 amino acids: CASSLRLNTEAFF. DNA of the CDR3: TGTGCCAGCAGTTTACGACTGAACACTGAAGCTTTCTTT. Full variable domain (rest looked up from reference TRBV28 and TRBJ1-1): DVKVTQSSRYLVKRTGEKVFLECVQDMDHENMFWYRQDPGLGLRLIYFSYDVKMKEKGDIPEGYSVSREKKERFSLILESASTNQTSMYLCASSLRLNTEAFFGQGTRLTVV.